Listed below are T cell receptor beta chains from one sample, sequenced in a study of control samples from healthy donors and cancer patients. Profiling relied on immunoSEQ multiplex PCR, and the TCRdb table lists in-frame clones only, not all of them. The profile shows roughly 150,000 clones, nearly 95% of them singletons. Sample: blood. The origin of the receptors is a man aged 45 to 65 in good health. The CDR3 runs from the conserved cysteine through the conserved F or W. D genes are given only for firm matches. Clone size is given for some rows only: seen once, a few or many times, or a class if the clone is expanded.

>TRBV28|.|TRBJ2-7|.
TGTGCCAGCACCACCCTTGCTAGCGCGGCCTACGAGCAGTACTTC
CASTTLASAAYEQYF
>TRBV25-1|TRBD2|TRBJ2-4|.
TGTGCCAGCAGTGATACGGGACTAGCGGGAGCCAAAAACATTCAGTACTTC
CASSDTGLAGAKNIQYF
>TRBV23-1|TRBD1|TRBJ2-7|.
TGCGCCAGCAGCCTGGACAGGACCTCCTACGAGCAGTACTTC
CASSLDRTSYEQYF
>TRBV10-2|.|TRBJ1-1|.
TGCGCCAGCAGCGTACAGGGTGAGACTTTCTTT
CASSVQGETFF
>TRBV24-1|TRBD1|TRBJ2-1|.
TGTGCCACAGGAGGGGGACAGGGGGCTTATGAGCAGTTCTTC
CATGGGQGAYEQFF
>TRBV11-2|.|TRBJ2-3|.
TGTGCCAGCAGCTTAGAGTCCATGAATACGCAGTATTTT
CASSLESMNTQYF
>TRBV27|.|TRBJ1-6|.
TGTGCCAGCAGCTTCCGACAGCGGAGCTCCTATAATTCACCCCTCCACTTT
CASSFRQRSSYNSPLHF
>TRBV10-3|.|TRBJ1-2|.
TGTGCCATCAGTCCAGTGGGGGACTATGGCTACACCTTC
CAISPVGDYGYTF
>TRBV6-5|TRBD1|TRBJ2-7|.
TGTGCCAGCAGTCTCCGGGACAGCTACGAGCAGTACTTC
CASSLRDSYEQYF
>TRBV5-5|.|TRBJ2-7|.
TGTGCCAGCAGCATAGGGGGACCCGAGCAGTACTTC
CASSIGGPEQYF
>TRBV9|.|TRBJ2-7|.
TGTGCCAGCAGCGTGACGGGGGACTCCTACGAGCAGTACTTC
CASSVTGDSYEQYF
>TRBV4-1|.|TRBJ2-1|.
TGCGCCAGCGGTGGTGGGCCCTCCTACAATGAGCAGTTCTTC
CASGGGPSYNEQFF
>TRBV29-1|TRBD2|TRBJ2-1|.
TGCAGCGTCCCCAGGGGGACTAGCGGGAAATATGAGCAGTTCTTC
CSVPRGTSGKYEQFF
>TRBV10-3|.|TRBJ1-6|.
TGTGCCATCAGTGAGCGGAGCTCCTATAATTCACCCCTCCACTTT
CAISERSSYNSPLHF
>TRBV7-9|TRBD1|TRBJ2-7|.
TGTGCCAGCAGCCCCCCGCCCGTGACAGGGTTCTCCTACGAGCAGTACTTC
CASSPPPVTGFSYEQYF
>TRBV28|TRBD1|TRBJ1-2|.
TGTGCCTGCAGTTTCGGACAGGGTTTATATGGCTACACCTTC
CACSFGQGLYGYTF
>TRBV7-8|.|TRBJ1-1|.
TGTGCCAGCCGAGATGAGGGGGACACTGAAGCTTTCTTT
CASRDEGDTEAFF
>TRBV18|.|TRBJ2-7|.
TGTGCCAGCTCACCACCAAAACCGGGCGAGCAGTACTTC
CASSPPKPGEQYF
>TRBV27|.|TRBJ2-2|.
TGTGCCAGCAGTCCCCCGGCAGGGGCGGTCGGGGAGCTGTTTTTT
CASSPPAGAVGELFF
>TRBV29-1|.|TRBJ1-1|.
TGCAGCGTAGCCGGGACATTGTACACTGAAGCTTTCTTT
CSVAGTLYTEAFF
>TRBV5-4|.|TRBJ1-3|once
TGTGCCAGCAGCTTGGGCTCCAGTGGCCCTGGAAACACCATATATTTT
CASSLGSSGPGNTIYF
>TRBV4-1|TRBD2|TRBJ2-1|.
TGCGCCAGCAGCCAAGATCGGTGGACTAGCGCAGACAATGAGCAGTTCTTC
CASSQDRWTSADNEQFF
>TRBV9|TRBD2|TRBJ2-5|.
TGTGCCAGCAGCGCTCGGGCCCCCGGGGGGGAGACCCAGTACTTC
CASSARAPGGETQYF
>TRBV12-2|.|TRBJ1-3|.
TGTGCAAGTCGCTTAGTTGGGGAACAAGCTCCCTCTGGAAACACCATATATTTT
CASRLVGEQAPSGNTIYF
>TRBV7-9|TRBD2|TRBJ2-6|.
TGTGCCAGCAGCGTGGACGGGGGGTTTGGTGGGGCCAACGTCCTGACTTTC
CASSVDGGFGGANVLTF
>TRBV7-9|.|TRBJ2-7|.
TGTGCCAGCAGCTTAGCCGGGAGCTCCTACGAGCAGTACTTC
CASSLAGSSYEQYF
>TRBV9|.|TRBJ1-1|.
TGTGCCAGCAACCTAGGGGGTAACACTGAAGCTTTCTTT
CASNLGGNTEAFF
>TRBV28|TRBD1|TRBJ1-2|.
TGTGCCAGCAGCCAAAACGACAGGGGGGGCTATGGCTACACCTTC
CASSQNDRGGYGYTF
>TRBV19|TRBD2|TRBJ2-1|.
TGTGCCAGCTCGGGACTAGCGGGAGTAGATGAGCAGTTCTTC
CASSGLAGVDEQFF
>TRBV19|TRBD1|TRBJ1-5|once
TGTGCCAGTAGTATAGGGACAGGGGGCAGTCAGCCCCAGCATTTT
CASSIGTGGSQPQHF
>TRBV6-5|TRBD1|TRBJ1-5|.
TGTGCCAGCAGACTCGACAGGGCCACTAATCAGCCCCAGCATTTT
CASRLDRATNQPQHF
>TRBV6-5|.|TRBJ1-5|.
TGTGCCAGCAACCCGACAGGTAGCAATCAGCCCCAGCATTTT
CASNPTGSNQPQHF
>TRBV27|.|TRBJ1-6|.
TGTGCCAGCGGCAGGGCCATATTTGCCCCCGGTCGCTCCTATAATTCACCCCTCCACTTT
CASGRAIFAPGRSYNSPLHF
>TRBV5-1|.|TRBJ1-1|.
TGCGCCAGCAGCTTGGGACAGAAGGACACTGAAGCTTTCTTT
CASSLGQKDTEAFF
>TRBV3-1/TRBV3-2|TRBD2|TRBJ2-7|.
TGTGCCAGCAGGGTCGGGACTAGCGGGACTGGAGAGCAGTACTTC
CASRVGTSGTGEQYF
>TRBV2|.|TRBJ2-2|.
TGTGCCAGCAACTCAGGGGTACAGAACACCGGGGAGCTGTTTTTT
CASNSGVQNTGELFF
>TRBV15|.|TRBJ1-2|once
TGTGCCACCAGCAGAGGGGGCGCGGGATATGGCTACACCTTC
CATSRGGAGYGYTF
>TRBV5-4|.|TRBJ2-1|.
TGTGCCAGCAGCGCAGACGGGGCCTACAATGAGCAGTTCTTC
CASSADGAYNEQFF
>TRBV25-1|.|TRBJ1-6|once
TGTGCCAGCAGTGTCTCCGGGCTGAATTCACCCCTCCACTTT
CASSVSGLNSPLHF
>TRBV5-4|TRBD1|TRBJ2-1|once
TGTGCCAGCAGCTTTGGGGGACAGGCCTACAATGAGCAGTTCTTC
CASSFGGQAYNEQFF
>TRBV5-5|.|TRBJ1-1|once
TGTGCCAGCAACCTTTTGCGGGTCAGGGTCGGAAAGAGGAACACTGAAGCTTTCTTT
CASNLLRVRVGKRNTEAFF
>TRBV7-6|.|TRBJ1-1|.
TGTGCCAGCAGCTTAACTGCCCCTTCTGGGAGGAACACTGAAGCTTTCTTT
CASSLTAPSGRNTEAFF
>TRBV28|.|TRBJ2-6|.
TGTGCCAGCAGTTTAGGTGGGACTGGGGCCAACGTCCTGACTTTC
CASSLGGTGANVLTF
>TRBV5-6|.|TRBJ2-3|.
TGTGCCAGCAGCTTGGAACAAGGGGCCTTCACAGATACGCAGTATTTT
CASSLEQGAFTDTQYF
>TRBV4-2|.|TRBJ2-5|.
TGTGCCAGCAGCCAAGATCGTCGCGTTCAAGAGACCCAGTACTTC
CASSQDRRVQETQYF
>TRBV27|.|TRBJ1-6|.
TGTGCCAGCAGTTTCCGGTCCTTAAACTCCTATAATTCACCCCTCCACTTT
CASSFRSLNSYNSPLHF
>TRBV28|TRBD1|TRBJ1-2|.
TGTGCCAGCAGGGTCCCGGGACAGGGGTCGAGTGGCTACACCTTC
CASRVPGQGSSGYTF
>TRBV28|.|TRBJ2-6|.
TGTGCCAGCAGTATCGGACTCGTCCTGACTTTC
CASSIGLVLTF
>TRBV30|.|TRBJ1-1|.
TGTGCCTGGAGTTCCCTGAGGGATGCTTTCTTT
CAWSSLRDAFF